A selection of T cell receptor beta chains follows, all from one sample in a study of identical twins. TCRdb reprocessed the 5' RACE reads with MiXCR, giving one entry per CDR3 protein. Counted here are hundreds of thousands of distinct CDR3 sequences, over 12% occurring once; the ten biggest clones make up 7% to 9%. The sequenced sample was memory (CD45RO+) T cells sorted from blood. These receptors all stem from a woman aged 18-30 years in good health. Both conserved end residues are part of each CDR3. Each record gives: J gene, clone size, CDR3 length, V gene, D gene, CDR3 DNA, CDR3 protein. D genes are given only for firm matches. Clone size is stated in some rows and not others, as once, few, many or a class when expanded.

J gene: TRBJ2-1
clone size: .
CDR3 length: 13
V gene: TRBV6-2/TRBV6-3
D gene: TRBD2
CDR3 DNA: TGTGCCAGCAGGAGCGGGGTTCGGAATGAGCAGTTCTTC
CDR3 protein: CASRSGVRNEQFF

J gene: TRBJ2-1
clone size: many
CDR3 length: 15
V gene: TRBV4-2
D gene: TRBD2
CDR3 DNA: TGTGCCAGCAGCCAAGACCGGGGCGGGGGAGATGAGCAGTTCTTC
CDR3 protein: CASSQDRGGGDEQFF

J gene: TRBJ2-5
clone size: few
CDR3 length: 16
V gene: TRBV6-1
D gene: TRBD2
CDR3 DNA: TGTGCCAGCAGGCTAGCGGGAGTATGGGGTAGGGAGACCCAGTACTTC
CDR3 protein: CASRLAGVWGRETQYF

J gene: TRBJ2-5
clone size: .
CDR3 length: 15
V gene: TRBV10-3
D gene: TRBD1
CDR3 DNA: TGTGCCATCAGTGTCGGACAGGGTGACGAGGAGACCCAGTACTTC
CDR3 protein: CAISVGQGDEETQYF

J gene: TRBJ1-1
clone size: few
CDR3 length: 13
V gene: TRBV19
D gene: .
CDR3 DNA: TGTGCCAGTACAACGGTGGCGTTCACTGAAGCTTTCTTT
CDR3 protein: CASTTVAFTEAFF

J gene: TRBJ2-3
clone size: few
CDR3 length: 15
V gene: TRBV20-1
D gene: TRBD2
CDR3 DNA: TGCAGTGCACGTACGCTAGCGGGGGGCCCAGATACGCAGTATTTT
CDR3 protein: CSARTLAGGPDTQYF

J gene: TRBJ1-2
clone size: few
CDR3 length: 14
V gene: TRBV2
D gene: .
CDR3 DNA: TGTGCCAGCAGTGAAGGGGCAGGGATGAGTGGCTACACCTTC
CDR3 protein: CASSEGAGMSGYTF

J gene: TRBJ2-1
clone size: many
CDR3 length: 14
V gene: TRBV7-9
D gene: .
CDR3 DNA: TGTGCCAGCAGCTTATCAGGGCTAAGCAATGAGCAGTTCTTC
CDR3 protein: CASSLSGLSNEQFF

J gene: TRBJ2-1
clone size: .
CDR3 length: 17
V gene: TRBV11-3
D gene: TRBD2
CDR3 DNA: TGTGCCAGCAGCTTAGGACCGGGGGGAATTTCCTACAATGAGCAGTTCTTC
CDR3 protein: CASSLGPGGISYNEQFF

J gene: TRBJ2-5
clone size: many
CDR3 length: 14
V gene: TRBV5-1
D gene: .
CDR3 DNA: TGCGCCAGCAGCTCCTTCGGGGTTAGAGAGACCCAGTACTTC
CDR3 protein: CASSSFGVRETQYF

J gene: TRBJ2-3
clone size: .
CDR3 length: 17
V gene: TRBV20-1
D gene: .
CDR3 DNA: TGCAGTGCTAGTGGGGCCCCTAGCGCTTCTAGCACAGATACGCAGTATTTT
CDR3 protein: CSASGAPSASSTDTQYF

J gene: TRBJ2-1
clone size: few
CDR3 length: 18
V gene: TRBV19
D gene: TRBD2
CDR3 DNA: TGTGCCAGTAGTACCTTCCTTCCCTCTAGCGGCTCCTACAATGAGCAGTTCTTC
CDR3 protein: CASSTFLPSSGSYNEQFF

J gene: TRBJ2-3
clone size: few
CDR3 length: 14
V gene: TRBV10-2
D gene: .
CDR3 DNA: TGCGCCAGCAGTGATATCGGGAGCACAGATACGCAGTATTTT
CDR3 protein: CASSDIGSTDTQYF

J gene: TRBJ2-4
clone size: .
CDR3 length: 16
V gene: TRBV5-1
D gene: .
CDR3 DNA: TGCGCCAGCAGCCTAGGACTGGGGGTAGCCAAAAACATTCAGTACTTC
CDR3 protein: CASSLGLGVAKNIQYF

J gene: TRBJ2-1
clone size: many
CDR3 length: 14
V gene: TRBV5-1
D gene: .
CDR3 DNA: TGCGCCAGCAGACCGGGACCCATGACCTACGAGCAGTTCTTC
CDR3 protein: CASRPGPMTYEQFF

J gene: TRBJ2-2
clone size: few
CDR3 length: 14
V gene: TRBV3-1
D gene: .
CDR3 DNA: TGTGCCAGCAGCCATCGGGGGATTCCCGGGGAGCTGTTTTTT
CDR3 protein: CASSHRGIPGELFF

J gene: TRBJ2-1
clone size: .
CDR3 length: 17
V gene: TRBV12-3/TRBV12-4
D gene: .
CDR3 DNA: TGTGCCAGCAGTCACCTTCGGGGAGGCCGGACCTACAATGAGCAGTTCTTC
CDR3 protein: CASSHLRGGRTYNEQFF

J gene: TRBJ2-7
clone size: .
CDR3 length: 17
V gene: TRBV5-5
D gene: .
CDR3 DNA: TGTGCCAGCAGCTTTACAATGGGTCGGATAGAGCACTACGAGCAGTACTTC
CDR3 protein: CASSFTMGRIEHYEQYF

J gene: TRBJ2-7
clone size: .
CDR3 length: 16
V gene: TRBV7-2
D gene: TRBD2
CDR3 DNA: TGTGCCAGCAGCTCGTATAGCGGGGAGAGCTCCTACGAGCAGTACTTC
CDR3 protein: CASSSYSGESSYEQYF

J gene: TRBJ1-2
clone size: many
CDR3 length: 14
V gene: TRBV20-1
D gene: TRBD1
CDR3 DNA: TGCAGTGCTAGTAAGGGACAGGGCAACTATGGCTACACCTTC
CDR3 protein: CSASKGQGNYGYTF

J gene: TRBJ2-1
clone size: .
CDR3 length: 14
V gene: TRBV6-4
D gene: TRBD1
CDR3 DNA: TGTGCCAGCAGTCCTGGGACAGGGGGCAATGAGCAGTTCTTC
CDR3 protein: CASSPGTGGNEQFF

J gene: TRBJ2-3
clone size: .
CDR3 length: 13
V gene: TRBV5-6
D gene: .
CDR3 DNA: TGTGCCAGCAGTGAGACATTTGGAGATACGCAGTATTTT
CDR3 protein: CASSETFGDTQYF

J gene: TRBJ1-2
clone size: many
CDR3 length: 12
V gene: TRBV6-2/TRBV6-3
D gene: .
CDR3 DNA: TGTGCCAGCAGTTACGCAACGTGGGGCTACACCTTC
CDR3 protein: CASSYATWGYTF

J gene: TRBJ1-5
clone size: .
CDR3 length: 13
V gene: TRBV18
D gene: .
CDR3 DNA: TGTGCCAGCTCACCAGGGGACCGACAGCCCCAGCATTTT
CDR3 protein: CASSPGDRQPQHF

J gene: TRBJ2-5
clone size: few
CDR3 length: 14
V gene: TRBV5-1
D gene: TRBD1
CDR3 DNA: TGCGCCAGCAGCAGAGACAGGGATCGGGAGACCCAGTACTTC
CDR3 protein: CASSRDRDRETQYF

J gene: TRBJ2-4
clone size: .
CDR3 length: 15
V gene: TRBV6-1
D gene: .
CDR3 DNA: TGTGCCAGCAGGCAGACAGGTGGGGGGCGGAACATTCAGTACTTC
CDR3 protein: CASRQTGGGRNIQYF

J gene: TRBJ2-4
clone size: .
CDR3 length: 15
V gene: TRBV20-1
D gene: .
CDR3 DNA: TGCAGTGCTAGAGATACATGGGGGGAAATAAACATTCAGTACTTC
CDR3 protein: CSARDTWGEINIQYF

J gene: TRBJ2-3
clone size: many
CDR3 length: 15
V gene: TRBV6-1
D gene: TRBD2
CDR3 DNA: TGTGCCAGCAGTGAAGCAGCGGGAGGGCCAGATACGCAGTATTTT
CDR3 protein: CASSEAAGGPDTQYF

J gene: TRBJ1-2
clone size: .
CDR3 length: 15
V gene: TRBV9
D gene: TRBD1
CDR3 DNA: TGTGCCAGCAGCGTAGGCGACAGGGCTTACTATGGCTACACCTTC
CDR3 protein: CASSVGDRAYYGYTF

J gene: TRBJ1-1
clone size: .
CDR3 length: 15
V gene: TRBV11-1
D gene: TRBD1
CDR3 DNA: TGTGCCAGCAGCACTTCGCGGACAGGGCGGACTGAAGCTTTCTTT
CDR3 protein: CASSTSRTGRTEAFF

J gene: TRBJ2-7
clone size: .
CDR3 length: 14
V gene: TRBV5-1
D gene: TRBD2
CDR3 DNA: TGCGCCAGCAGCTTTAGCGGGAACTCCTACGAGCAGTACTTC
CDR3 protein: CASSFSGNSYEQYF

J gene: TRBJ1-2
clone size: .
CDR3 length: 12
V gene: TRBV29-1
D gene: .
CDR3 DNA: TGCAGCGTTGGTACGGGACATGGAGGCTACACCTTC
CDR3 protein: CSVGTGHGGYTF

J gene: TRBJ1-1
clone size: .
CDR3 length: 14
V gene: TRBV30
D gene: TRBD1
CDR3 DNA: TGTGCCTGGGTTAAAGGGACAGGGAGGACTGAAGCTTTCTTT
CDR3 protein: CAWVKGTGRTEAFF

J gene: TRBJ2-1
clone size: many
CDR3 length: 15
V gene: TRBV20-1
D gene: .
CDR3 DNA: TGCAGTGCTAGAGATCCGGCGGGGCCCGGGGGTGAGCAGTTCTTC
CDR3 protein: CSARDPAGPGGEQFF

J gene: TRBJ1-6
clone size: .
CDR3 length: 15
V gene: TRBV10-3
D gene: TRBD1
CDR3 DNA: TGTGCCATCAGTGTTACAGGGGGGAGTAATTCACCCCTCCACTTT
CDR3 protein: CAISVTGGSNSPLHF

J gene: TRBJ1-1
clone size: few
CDR3 length: 14
V gene: TRBV29-1
D gene: .
CDR3 DNA: TGCAGCGTTGAATCCTCTAGGTCCGGTACTGAAGCTTTCTTT
CDR3 protein: CSVESSRSGTEAFF

J gene: TRBJ2-1
clone size: many
CDR3 length: 14
V gene: TRBV2
D gene: .
CDR3 DNA: TGTGCCAGCAGTGAAAATGAAGCGACAAATGAGCAGTTCTTC
CDR3 protein: CASSENEATNEQFF

J gene: TRBJ2-7
clone size: .
CDR3 length: 13
V gene: TRBV29-1
D gene: .
CDR3 DNA: TGCAGCGTTGAAGGACCAGGAGGCCACGAGCAGTACTTC
CDR3 protein: CSVEGPGGHEQYF

J gene: TRBJ2-1
clone size: .
CDR3 length: 14
V gene: TRBV10-3
D gene: .
CDR3 DNA: TGTGCCATCAGTCCCCCTAGCACCTACAATGAGCAGTTCTTC
CDR3 protein: CAISPPSTYNEQFF

J gene: TRBJ1-6
clone size: .
CDR3 length: 14
V gene: TRBV2
D gene: TRBD1
CDR3 DNA: TGTGCCAGCACCAAGGACAGGGCTGATTCACCCCTCCACTTT
CDR3 protein: CASTKDRADSPLHF